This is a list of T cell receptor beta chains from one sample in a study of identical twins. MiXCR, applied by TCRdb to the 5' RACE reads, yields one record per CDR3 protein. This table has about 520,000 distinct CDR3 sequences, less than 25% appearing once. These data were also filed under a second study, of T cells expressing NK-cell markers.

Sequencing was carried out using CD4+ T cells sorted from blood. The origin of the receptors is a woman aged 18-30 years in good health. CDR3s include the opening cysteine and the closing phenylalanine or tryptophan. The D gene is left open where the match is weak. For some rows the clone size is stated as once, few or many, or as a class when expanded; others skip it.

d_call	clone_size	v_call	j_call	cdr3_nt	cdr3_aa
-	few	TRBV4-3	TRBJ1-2	TGCGCCAGCAGCCAAGAAGCTCCGGGGCGGAACTATGGCTACACCTTC	CASSQEAPGRNYGYTF
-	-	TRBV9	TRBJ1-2	TGTGCCAGCAGCTCCGGATCGGTTGCCACCTTC	CASSSGSVATF
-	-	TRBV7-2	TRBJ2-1	TGTGCCAGCAGCTCCTCGGGACGTGAGCAGTTCTTC	CASSSSGREQFF
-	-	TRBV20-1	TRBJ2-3	TGCAGTGGATTAGGAGGCCTCACAGATACGCAGTATTTT	CSGLGGLTDTQYF
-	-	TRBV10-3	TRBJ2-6	TGTGCCATCAGTGCAGGGGAAAGCTCTGGGGCCAACGTCCTGACTTTC	CAISAGESSGANVLTF
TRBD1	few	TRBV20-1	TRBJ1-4	TGCAGTGCAGACAGGGAAGGTGAAAAACTGTTTTTT	CSADREGEKLFF
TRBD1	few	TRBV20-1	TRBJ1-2	TGCAGTGCCCAGGGGGACTATGGCTACACCTTC	CSAQGDYGYTF
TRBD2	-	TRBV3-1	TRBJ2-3	TGTGCCAGCAGCCGAGGCCTCGCGGGAGGGCCTTTGGATACGCAGTATTTT	CASSRGLAGGPLDTQYF
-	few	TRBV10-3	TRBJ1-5	TGTGCCATAGACCGGGCAGGGGGCAATCAGCCCCAGCATTTT	CAIDRAGGNQPQHF
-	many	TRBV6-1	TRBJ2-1	TGTGCCAGCAAGAAAGGGGGAATGAATGAGCAGTTCTTC	CASKKGGMNEQFF
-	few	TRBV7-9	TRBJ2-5	TGTGCCAGCAGCCCAGCGGGAGAGACCCAGTACTTC	CASSPAGETQYF
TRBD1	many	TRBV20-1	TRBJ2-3	TGCAGTGCCGTCCCCCTGACAGGGATCGGCACAGATACGCAGTATTTT	CSAVPLTGIGTDTQYF
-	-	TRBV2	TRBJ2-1	TGTGCCAGCAGACAGCCCAGGGGCTACAATGAGCAGTTCTTC	CASRQPRGYNEQFF
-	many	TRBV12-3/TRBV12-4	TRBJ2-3	TGTGCTGCAGGAGAAGGCGGCACAGATACGCAGTATTTT	CAAGEGGTDTQYF
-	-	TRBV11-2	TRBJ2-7	TGTGCCAGCAGCTCCACAGTCGGGGTCCACGAGCAGTACTTC	CASSSTVGVHEQYF
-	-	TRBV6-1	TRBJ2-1	TGTGCCAGCTCCAGGACCATTCATGACAACTACAATGAGCAGTTCTTC	CASSRTIHDNYNEQFF
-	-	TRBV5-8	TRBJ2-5	TGTGCCAGCCGAAACTTAGACCCCGTCCAGGAGACCCAGTACTTC	CASRNLDPVQETQYF
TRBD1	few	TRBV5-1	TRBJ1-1	TGCGCCAGCAGAGACAACAGGGGTATCATCACTGAAGCTTTCTTT	CASRDNRGIITEAFF
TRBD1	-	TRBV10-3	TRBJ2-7	TGTGCCATCACCGGACAGGGCTCGCGCGAGCAGTACTTC	CAITGQGSREQYF